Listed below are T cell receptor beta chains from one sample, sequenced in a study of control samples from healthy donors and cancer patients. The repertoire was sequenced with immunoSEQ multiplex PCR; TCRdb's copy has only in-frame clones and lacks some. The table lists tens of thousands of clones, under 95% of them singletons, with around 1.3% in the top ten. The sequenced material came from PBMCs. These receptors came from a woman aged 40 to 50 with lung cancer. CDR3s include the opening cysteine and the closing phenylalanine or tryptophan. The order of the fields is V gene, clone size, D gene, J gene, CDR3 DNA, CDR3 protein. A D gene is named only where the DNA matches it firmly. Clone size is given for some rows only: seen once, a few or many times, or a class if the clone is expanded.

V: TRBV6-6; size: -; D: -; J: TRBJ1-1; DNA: TGTGCCAGCAGTTACTCGAGGGTCAGGAACACTGAAGCTTTCTTT; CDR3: CASSYSRVRNTEAFF
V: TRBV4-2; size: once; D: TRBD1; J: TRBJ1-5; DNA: TGTGCCAGCAGCCCGGACAGGGTCGGGGGGCCCCAGCATTTT; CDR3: CASSPDRVGGPQHF
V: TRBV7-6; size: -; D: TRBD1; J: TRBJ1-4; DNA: TGTGCCAGCAGCGAGCCGAAGGGGACAGGGAATGAAAAACTGTTTTTT; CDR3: CASSEPKGTGNEKLFF
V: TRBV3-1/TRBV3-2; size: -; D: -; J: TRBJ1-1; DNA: TGTGCCAGCCAGGGAAGTAACACTGAATCTTTCTTT; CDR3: CASQGSNTESFF
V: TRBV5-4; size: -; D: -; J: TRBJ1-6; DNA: TGTGCCAGCAGCTCCGAGAGGGCGGATTCACCCCTCCACTTT; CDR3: CASSSERADSPLHF
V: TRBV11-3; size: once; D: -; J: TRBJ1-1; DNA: TGTGCCAGCAGCTTAGGTTTGGGGCGGAGGATCCCTATGAACACTGAAGCTTTCTTT; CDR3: CASSLGLGRRIPMNTEAFF
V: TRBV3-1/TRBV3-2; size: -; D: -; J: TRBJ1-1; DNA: TGTGCCAGCAGCCAAGGTTTAGCCACTGAAGCTTTCTTT; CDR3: CASSQGLATEAFF
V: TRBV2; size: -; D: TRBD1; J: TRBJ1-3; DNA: TGTGCCAGCATCCGGGACAGGGGTATCGGTCGAAACACCATATATTTT; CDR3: CASIRDRGIGRNTIYF
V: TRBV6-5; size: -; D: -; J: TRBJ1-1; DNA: TGTGCCAGCACCTCGAACACTGAAGCTTTCTTT; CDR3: CASTSNTEAFF
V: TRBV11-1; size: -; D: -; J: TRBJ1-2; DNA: TGTGCCAGCAGCTTAGTTGGGACCAGTTCTAACTATGGCTACACCTTC; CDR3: CASSLVGTSSNYGYTF
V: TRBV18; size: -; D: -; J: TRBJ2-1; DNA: TGTGCCAGCTCACGTGAACAGGGAAGGGTGAACAATGAGCAGTTCTTC; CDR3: CASSREQGRVNNEQFF
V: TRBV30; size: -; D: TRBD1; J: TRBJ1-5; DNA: TGTGCCTGGAGAGGACAGGGGGTTACCAATCAGCCCCAGCATTTT; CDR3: CAWRGQGVTNQPQHF
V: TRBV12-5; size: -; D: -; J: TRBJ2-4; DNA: TGTGCTAGTGGTTCAAGGGTAGCCAAAAACATTCAGTACTTC; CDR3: CASGSRVAKNIQYF
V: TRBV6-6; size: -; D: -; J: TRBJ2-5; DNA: TGTGCCAGCACCCCAGAGGAAGAGACCCAGTACTTC; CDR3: CASTPEEETQYF
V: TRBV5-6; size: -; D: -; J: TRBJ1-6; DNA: TGTGCCAGCAGCCCCGGGGGTGGGTGGAATTCACCCCTCCACTTT; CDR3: CASSPGGGWNSPLHF
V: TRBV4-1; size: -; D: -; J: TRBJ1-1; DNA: TGCGCCAGCAGCCAAGAACCCCCGGTGACTTTAAGAAGCGATACTGAAGCTTTCTTT; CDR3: CASSQEPPVTLRSDTEAFF
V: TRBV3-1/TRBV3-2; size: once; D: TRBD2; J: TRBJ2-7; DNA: TGTGCCAGCAGCCCGGGACTAGAAGGCGAGCAGTACTTC; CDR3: CASSPGLEGEQYF
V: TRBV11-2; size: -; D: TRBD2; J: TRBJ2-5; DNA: TGTGCCAGCAGCCCAACTAGCGGGGAGGAGACCCAGTACTTC; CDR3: CASSPTSGEETQYF
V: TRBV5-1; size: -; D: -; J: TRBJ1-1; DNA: TGCGCCAGCAGCATCCCCGGGGGGCAAGCTTTCTTT; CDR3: CASSIPGGQAFF
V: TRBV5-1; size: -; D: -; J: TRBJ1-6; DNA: TGCGCCAGCAGCCTCGAGGGATTCGCCCCCTATAATTCACCCCTCCACTTT; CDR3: CASSLEGFAPYNSPLHF
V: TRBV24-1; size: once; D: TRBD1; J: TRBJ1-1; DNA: TGTGCCACCATTACGACAGGGTTTTTTTTATCGAGCACTGAAGCTTTCTTT; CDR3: CATITTGFFLSSTEAFF
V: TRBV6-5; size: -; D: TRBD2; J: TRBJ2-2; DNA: TGTGCCAGCAGCCGGGGACTAGCGATGGGCGGGGAGCTGTTTTTT; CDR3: CASSRGLAMGGELFF
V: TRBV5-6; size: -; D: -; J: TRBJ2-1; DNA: TGTGCCAGCAGCTTGGGGAGGGGGACCGTCCATGAGCAGTTCTTC; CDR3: CASSLGRGTVHEQFF
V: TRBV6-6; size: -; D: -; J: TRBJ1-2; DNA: TGTGCCAGCAGTTACTCGCGGACCAGCTATGGCTACACCTTC; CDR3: CASSYSRTSYGYTF
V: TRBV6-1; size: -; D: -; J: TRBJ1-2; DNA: TGTGCCAGCAGTGAACAATCAACGGGCAGGGCTTATGGCTACACCTTC; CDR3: CASSEQSTGRAYGYTF
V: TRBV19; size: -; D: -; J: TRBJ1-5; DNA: TGTGCCAGTAGTGACAGCGCTGATAGCAATCAGCCCCAGCATTTT; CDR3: CASSDSADSNQPQHF
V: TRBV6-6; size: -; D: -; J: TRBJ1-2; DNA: TGTGCCAGCAGTTATCGACAGGCCATCCCTGGCTACACCTTC; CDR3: CASSYRQAIPGYTF
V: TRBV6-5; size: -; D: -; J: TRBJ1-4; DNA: TGTGCCAGCAGGAGTAGTGGGGGCTGGAGTGAAAAACTGTTTTTT; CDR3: CASRSSGGWSEKLFF
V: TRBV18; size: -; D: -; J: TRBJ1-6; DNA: TGTGCCAGCTCACCCTCTCGAGGCCAGCTAGATTCACCCCTCCACTTT; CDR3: CASSPSRGQLDSPLHF
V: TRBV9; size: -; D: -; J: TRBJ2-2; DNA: TGTGCCAGCAGCCCCCAGAGCCCAGCGGCATTCACCGGGGAGCTGTTTTTT; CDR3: CASSPQSPAAFTGELFF
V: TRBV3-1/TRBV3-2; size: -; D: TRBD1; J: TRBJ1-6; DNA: TGTGCCAGCAGCCCCCGGGACAGGGAGGAATCCTATAATTCACCCCTCCACTTT; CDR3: CASSPRDREESYNSPLHF
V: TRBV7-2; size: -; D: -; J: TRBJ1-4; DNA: TGTGCCAGCAGCTCTCACCGGGGTAATGAAAAACTGTTTTTT; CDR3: CASSSHRGNEKLFF
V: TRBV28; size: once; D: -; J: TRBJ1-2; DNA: TGTGCCAGCAGTTCAATAGGTATTGGCTACACCTTC; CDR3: CASSSIGIGYTF
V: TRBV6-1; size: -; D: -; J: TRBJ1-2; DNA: TGTGCCAGCAGTGAAAGTTTCATGGGGTACGACTATGGCTACACCTTC; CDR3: CASSESFMGYDYGYTF
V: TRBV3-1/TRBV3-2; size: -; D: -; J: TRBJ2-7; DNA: TGTGCCAGCAGCCAAGTTATAAACAGCGCCTACGAGCAGTACTTC; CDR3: CASSQVINSAYEQYF
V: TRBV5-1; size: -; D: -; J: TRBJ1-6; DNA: TGCGCCAGCAGCCGAACAAGCGGAGGGTGGACCTATAATTCACCCCTCCACTTT; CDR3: CASSRTSGGWTYNSPLHF
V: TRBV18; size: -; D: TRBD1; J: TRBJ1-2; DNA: TGTGCCAGCTCCGCGGACAGGGATGGCTACACCTTC; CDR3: CASSADRDGYTF
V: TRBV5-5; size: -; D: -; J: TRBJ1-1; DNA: TGTGCCAGCAGCTCTACAGGGAGTGACACTGAAGCTTTCTTT; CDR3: CASSSTGSDTEAFF
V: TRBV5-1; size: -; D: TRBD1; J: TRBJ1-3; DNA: TGCGCCAGCAGCTTGGAAGTTGGGACAGGAGCCGGAAACACCATATATTTT; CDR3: CASSLEVGTGAGNTIYF